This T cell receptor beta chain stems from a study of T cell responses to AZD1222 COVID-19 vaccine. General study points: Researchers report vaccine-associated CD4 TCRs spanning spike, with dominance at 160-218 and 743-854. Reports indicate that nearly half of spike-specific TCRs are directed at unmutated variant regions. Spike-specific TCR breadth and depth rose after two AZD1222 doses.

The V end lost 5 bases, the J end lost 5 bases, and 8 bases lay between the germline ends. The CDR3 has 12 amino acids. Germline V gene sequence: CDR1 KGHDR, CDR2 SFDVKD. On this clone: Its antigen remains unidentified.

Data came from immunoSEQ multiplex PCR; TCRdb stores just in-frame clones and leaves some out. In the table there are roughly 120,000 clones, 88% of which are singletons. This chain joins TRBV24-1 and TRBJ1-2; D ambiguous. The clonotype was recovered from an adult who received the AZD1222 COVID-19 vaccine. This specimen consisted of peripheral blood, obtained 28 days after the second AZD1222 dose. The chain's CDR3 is CATSADAYGYTF. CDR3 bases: TGTGCCACCAGTGCAGACGCGTATGGCTACACCTTC.